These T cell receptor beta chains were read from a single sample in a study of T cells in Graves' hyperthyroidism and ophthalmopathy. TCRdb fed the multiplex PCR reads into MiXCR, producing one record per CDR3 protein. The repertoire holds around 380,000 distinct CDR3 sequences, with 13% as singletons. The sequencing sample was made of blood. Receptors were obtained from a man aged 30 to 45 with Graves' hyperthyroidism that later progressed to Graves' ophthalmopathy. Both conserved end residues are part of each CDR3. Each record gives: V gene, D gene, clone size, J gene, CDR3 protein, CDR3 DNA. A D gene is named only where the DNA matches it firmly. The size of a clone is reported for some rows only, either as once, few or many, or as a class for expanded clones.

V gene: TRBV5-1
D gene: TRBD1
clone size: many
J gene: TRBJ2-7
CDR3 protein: CASNRGSHEQYF
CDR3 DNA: TGCGCCAGCAACAGGGGTAGTCACGAGCAGTACTTC

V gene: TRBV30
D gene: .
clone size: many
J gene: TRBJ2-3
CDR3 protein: CAWSALDRTKTDTQYF
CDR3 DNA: TGTGCCTGGAGTGCCCTGGACAGAACGAAAACAGATACGCAGTATTTT

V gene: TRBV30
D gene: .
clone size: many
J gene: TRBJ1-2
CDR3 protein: CAWSPREWNGYTF
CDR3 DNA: TGTGCCTGGAGTCCCAGGGAGTGGAATGGCTACACCTTC

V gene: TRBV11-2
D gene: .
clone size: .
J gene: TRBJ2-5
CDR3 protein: CASSLDVLWETQYF
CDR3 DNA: TGTGCCAGCAGCTTAGATGTGTTGTGGGAGACCCAGTACTTC

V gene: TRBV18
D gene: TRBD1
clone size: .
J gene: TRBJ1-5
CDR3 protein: CASSPFGTGGYQPQHF
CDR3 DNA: TGTGCCAGCTCACCATTTGGGACAGGGGGCTATCAGCCCCAGCATTTT

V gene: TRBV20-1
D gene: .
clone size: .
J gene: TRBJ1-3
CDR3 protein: CSARDRGTAGNTIYF
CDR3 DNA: TGCAGTGCTAGAGATCGGGGGACGGCTGGAAACACCATATATTTT

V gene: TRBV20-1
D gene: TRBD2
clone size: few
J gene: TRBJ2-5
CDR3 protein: CSATPAGGTQETQYF
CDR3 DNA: TGCAGTGCCACACCAGCGGGGGGAACCCAAGAGACCCAGTACTTC

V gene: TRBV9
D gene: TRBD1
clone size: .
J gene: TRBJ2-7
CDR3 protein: CASSVGDRFPFSYEQYF
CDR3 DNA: TGTGCCAGCAGCGTAGGGGACAGGTTCCCCTTTTCCTACGAGCAGTACTTC

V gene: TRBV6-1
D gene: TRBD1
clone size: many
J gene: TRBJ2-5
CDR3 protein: CASIGRDRGVGTQYF
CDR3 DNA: TGTGCCAGCATTGGGCGAGACAGGGGTGTCGGGACCCAGTACTTC

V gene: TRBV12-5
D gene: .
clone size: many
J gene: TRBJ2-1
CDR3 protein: CASGLGRNSPNEQFF
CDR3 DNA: TGTGCTAGTGGTTTGGGTCGGAACAGCCCCAATGAGCAGTTCTTC

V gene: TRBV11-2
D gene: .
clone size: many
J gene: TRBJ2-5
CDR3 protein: CASSTRGETQYF
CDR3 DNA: TGTGCCAGCAGCACCCGAGGGGAGACCCAGTACTTC

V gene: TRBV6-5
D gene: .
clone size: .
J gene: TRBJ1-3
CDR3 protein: CASSYSASGNTIYF
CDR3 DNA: TGTGCCAGCAGTTACTCGGCCTCTGGAAACACCATATATTTT

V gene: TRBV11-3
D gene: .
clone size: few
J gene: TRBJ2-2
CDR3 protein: CASSLMSGELFF
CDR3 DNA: TGTGCCAGCAGCTTAATGTCCGGGGAGCTGTTTTTT

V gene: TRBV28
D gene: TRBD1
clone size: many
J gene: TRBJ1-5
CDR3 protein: CASRPTIRQGSSNQPQHF
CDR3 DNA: TGTGCCAGCAGACCGACTATAAGACAGGGTTCGAGCAATCAGCCCCAGCATTTT

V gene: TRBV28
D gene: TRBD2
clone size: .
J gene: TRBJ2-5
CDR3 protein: CASSLGTSRETQYF
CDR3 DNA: TGTGCCAGCAGTTTGGGGACTAGTCGGGAGACCCAGTACTTC

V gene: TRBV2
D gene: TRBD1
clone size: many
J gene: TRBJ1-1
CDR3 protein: CASNPGGANTEAFF
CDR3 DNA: TGTGCCAGCAATCCAGGGGGCGCGAACACTGAAGCTTTCTTT

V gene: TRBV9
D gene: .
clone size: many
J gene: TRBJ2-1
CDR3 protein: CASSVGGSEQFF
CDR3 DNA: TGTGCCAGCAGCGTAGGAGGGAGTGAGCAGTTCTTC

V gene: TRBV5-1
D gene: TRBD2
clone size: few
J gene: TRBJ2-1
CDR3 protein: CASSLDVGGAGNEQFF
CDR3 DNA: TGCGCCAGCAGCTTGGATGTCGGGGGGGCTGGCAATGAGCAGTTCTTC

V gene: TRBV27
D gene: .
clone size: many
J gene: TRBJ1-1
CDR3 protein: CASSLSPGGNTEAFF
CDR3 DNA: TGTGCCAGCAGTTTATCCCCGGGAGGGAACACTGAAGCTTTCTTT

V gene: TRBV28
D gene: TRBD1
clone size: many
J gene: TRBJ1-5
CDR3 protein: CASSRDRGSNQPQHF
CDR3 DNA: TGTGCCAGCAGCCGCGACAGGGGCAGCAATCAGCCCCAGCATTTT

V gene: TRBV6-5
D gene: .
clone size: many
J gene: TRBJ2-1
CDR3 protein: CASSYSGGEQFF
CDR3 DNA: TGTGCCAGCAGTTACTCGGGTGGTGAGCAGTTCTTC

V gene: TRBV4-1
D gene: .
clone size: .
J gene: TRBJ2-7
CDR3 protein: CASSQVTTYEQYF
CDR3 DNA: TGCGCCAGCAGCCAAGTTACTACCTACGAGCAGTACTTC

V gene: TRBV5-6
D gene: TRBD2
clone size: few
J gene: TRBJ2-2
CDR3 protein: CASSLTAGVNTGELFF
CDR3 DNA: TGTGCCAGCAGCTTGACAGCGGGGGTGAACACCGGGGAGCTGTTTTTT

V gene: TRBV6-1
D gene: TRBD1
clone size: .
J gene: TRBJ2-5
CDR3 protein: CASSQDRGIQYF
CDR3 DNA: TGTGCCAGCAGCCAGGACAGGGGGATCCAGTACTTC

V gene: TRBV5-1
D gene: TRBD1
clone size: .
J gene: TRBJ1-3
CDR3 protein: CASSLGQDGNTIYF
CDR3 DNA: TGTGCCAGCAGCTTGGGACAGGATGGAAACACCATATATTTT

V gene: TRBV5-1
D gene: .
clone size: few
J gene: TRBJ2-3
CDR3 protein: CASSLEGPSGDTQYF
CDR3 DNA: TGCGCCAGCAGCTTGGAAGGACCCAGTGGGGATACGCAGTATTTT

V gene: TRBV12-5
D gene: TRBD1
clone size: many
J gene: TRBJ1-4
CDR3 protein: CASGPGTGSGGLSEKLFF
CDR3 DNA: TGTGCTAGTGGCCCGGGGACAGGATCAGGGGGGCTAAGTGAAAAACTGTTTTTT

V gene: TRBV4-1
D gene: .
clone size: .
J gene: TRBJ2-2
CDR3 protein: CASSHSPGWVGELFF
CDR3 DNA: TGCGCCAGCAGCCATTCGCCAGGGTGGGTCGGGGAGCTGTTTTTT

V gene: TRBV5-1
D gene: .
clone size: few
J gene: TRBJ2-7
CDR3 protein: CASSIYQGRSSYEQYF
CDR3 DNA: TGCGCCAGCAGCATTTACCAAGGGAGGAGCTCCTACGAGCAGTACTTC

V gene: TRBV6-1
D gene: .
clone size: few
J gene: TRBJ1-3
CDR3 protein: CASFSLLFSGNTIYF
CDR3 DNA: TGTGCCAGCTTCTCACTTCTCTTCTCTGGAAACACCATATATTTT

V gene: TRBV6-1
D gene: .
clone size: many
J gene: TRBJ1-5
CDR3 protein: CASRINQPQHF
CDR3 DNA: TGTGCCAGCAGGATTAATCAGCCCCAGCATTTT

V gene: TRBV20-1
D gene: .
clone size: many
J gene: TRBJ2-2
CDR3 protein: CSARGAGELFF
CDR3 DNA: TGCAGTGCTAGGGGGGCCGGGGAGCTGTTTTTT

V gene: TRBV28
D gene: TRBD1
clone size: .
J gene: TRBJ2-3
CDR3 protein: CASSAGQGELTDTQYF
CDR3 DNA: TGTGCCAGCAGTGCGGGACAGGGGGAGCTGACAGATACGCAGTATTTT

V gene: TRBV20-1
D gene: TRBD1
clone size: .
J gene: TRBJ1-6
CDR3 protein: CSAPDRGLNSPLHF
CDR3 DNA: TGCAGTGCTCCCGACAGGGGGCTTAATTCACCCCTCCACTTT

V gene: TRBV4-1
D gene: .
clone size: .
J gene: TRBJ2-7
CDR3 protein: CASSQGEDPGYEQYF
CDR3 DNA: TGCGCCAGCAGCCAAGGTGAGGACCCCGGCTACGAGCAGTACTTC

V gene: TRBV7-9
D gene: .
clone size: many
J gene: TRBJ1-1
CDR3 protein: CASSYPRVLNTEAFF
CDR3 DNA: TGTGCCAGCAGCTACCCCCGGGTTCTGAACACTGAAGCTTTCTTT

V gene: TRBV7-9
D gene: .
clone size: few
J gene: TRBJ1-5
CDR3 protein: CASSLGNTYSNQPQHF
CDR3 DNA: TGTGCCAGCAGCCTAGGGAATACGTATAGCAATCAGCCCCAGCATTTT

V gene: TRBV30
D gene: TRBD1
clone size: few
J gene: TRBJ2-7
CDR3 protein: CAWRGAGTGGYEQYF
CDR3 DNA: TGTGCCTGGAGGGGGGCCGGGACAGGGGGCTACGAGCAGTACTTC

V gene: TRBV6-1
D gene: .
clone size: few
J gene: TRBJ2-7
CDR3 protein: CASNPTPLEQYF
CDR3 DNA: TGTGCCAGCAATCCCACGCCGCTGGAGCAGTACTTC

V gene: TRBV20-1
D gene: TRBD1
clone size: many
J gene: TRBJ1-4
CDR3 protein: CSARGRGKGVDEKLFF
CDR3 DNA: TGCAGTGCTAGAGGCAGGGGGAAGGGGGTAGATGAAAAACTGTTTTTT